These 14 T cell receptor beta chains share one sample of origin, sequenced in a study of blood T cell repertoires in COVID-19. Assay: immunoSEQ multiplex PCR; the TCRdb copy retains only in-frame clones and omits some. The table shows around 260,000 clones, with about 90% occurring only once. The specimen sequenced was peripheral blood. The receptors shown here come from a woman aged 70 to 79 with COVID-19, enrolled during active disease.

The chain employs TRBV5-8 and TRBJ1-5; TRBD1 matches at 9 bases. CDR3 length: 16 residues. J lost 4 bases, V lost 6 bases, and 11 bases had no gene match. CDR1 SGHTS and CDR2 YDEGEE come from the germline V gene. CDR3 sequence: CASNPQDRGFNQPQHF. The CDR3 DNA reads as TGTGCCAGCAACCCCCAAGACAGGGGGTTTAATCAGCCCCAGCATTTT.

This clone was recorded once. The chain recombines TRBV28 with TRBJ2-7, with a weak D call TRBD1 (6 bases). Germline CDR1 is MDHEN and CDR2 is SYDVKM. The V gene lost 6 bases and the J gene lost 2 bases, with 17 bases spanning the gap. This CDR3 contains 15 residues. The CDR3 region is CASRYTHRAPYEQYF. CDR3 sequence (DNA): TGTGCCAGCAGATATACCCACAGGGCCCCCTACGAGCAGTACTTC.

V is TRBV19 and J is TRBJ1-5, with no clear D. Looked up from germline, CDR1 is LNHDA and CDR2 is SQIVND (reference sequence). The CDR3 sequence is 17 residues long. The V end was cut by 4 bases, the J end by 0 bases, with 16 bases between. CDR3 loop: CASSRKDGSLSNQPQHF. The DNA of the CDR3 is TGTGCCAGTAGTAGAAAAGACGGGAGCCTTAGCAATCAGCCCCAGCATTTT.

The sample holds one count of this clone. CDR3 protein: CSVGQQGFTEAFF. In nucleotides, the CDR3 is TGCAGCGTCGGCCAGCAGGGATTCACTGAAGCTTTCTTT. This chain links TRBV29-1 with TRBJ1-1; the D gene is possibly TRBD1 (5 bases). There are 13 residues in the CDR3. From germline, CDR1 is SQVTM and CDR2 ANQGSEA. The V end was cut by 6 bases, the J end by 4 bases, with 15 bases between.

This clone was seen a single time. The rearrangement uses TRBV12-3 or TRBV12-4 and TRBJ2-7; no firm D call. Trimming removed 10 bases from V and 0 bases from J, with 10 bases in between. This CDR3 has 12 residues. CDR3 amino acids: CATTTGSYEQYF. CDR3 coding DNA: TGTGCCACCACGACGGGCTCCTACGAGCAGTACTTC.

This clone was picked up one time. This chain joins TRBV5-1 and TRBJ1-4, with D possibly matching TRBD1 (5 bases). The CDR3 runs 16 residues. CDR1 SGHRS and CDR2 YFSETQ come from the germline V gene. V lost 0 bases to trimming and J lost 8 bases, with 17 bases between them. In DNA form, the CDR3 reads TGCGCCAGCAGCTTGGCCCTGGGAGGGGATCCCGAAAAACTGTTTTTT. Translated, it gives CASSLALGGDPEKLFF.

CDR3 coding DNA: TGCGCCAGCAGTCAATCTACTAGCGGGAAACCCTACGAGCAGTACTTC. The encoded protein is CASSQSTSGKPYEQYF. V usage is TRBV23-1 and J usage is TRBJ2-7, with 10 nucleotides matching TRBD2. TRBV23-1 is designated an ORF whose function remains uncertain. V lost 0 bases and J lost 2; bases outside the gene matches: 4. The CDR3 spans 16 residues.

V and J are TRBV6-2 or TRBV6-3 and TRBJ1-2; D ambiguous. Germline V gene sequence: CDR1 MNHEY, CDR2 SVGEGT. The V gene lost 5 bases and the J gene lost 5 bases, with 15 bases spanning the gap. The CDR3 runs 14 residues. Here the CDR3 reads CASSRPVAVYGYTF. In nucleotides, the CDR3 is TGTGCCAGCAGTAGGCCTGTGGCGGTGTATGGCTACACCTTC.

This clone was observed a handful of times. This chain joins TRBV6-5 and TRBJ1-2; unclear D gene. The CDR3 length is 14 residues. Trimming cost V 3 bases and J 4 bases, with 12 bases left between them. In germline, CDR1 is MNHEY, CDR2 SVGAGI. CDR3 protein: CASSYAARGYGYTF. The CDR3 DNA sequence: TGTGCCAGCAGTTATGCGGCACGAGGCTATGGCTACACCTTC.

This clone appeared once. The chain links TRBV3-1 (or the pseudogene TRBV3-2) to TRBJ2-5; D uncertain. Germline loops: CDR1 LGHDT, CDR2 YNNKEL (reference sequence). V was clipped by 3 bases and J by 0 bases, with 11 bases between them. This CDR3 is built from 15 residues. This CDR3 is CASSHGVTDQETQYF. The CDR3 nucleotides read TGTGCCAGCAGCCATGGTGTAACAGACCAAGAGACCCAGTACTTC.

The chain joins TRBV5-1 to TRBJ2-3; tentatively, D is TRBD2 (6 bases). This CDR3 is built from 14 residues. Deletions cut 7 bases from V and 1 base from J, with 13 bases between. CDR1 and CDR2 from the germline V gene are SGHRS and YFSETQ. The CDR3 is CASRGGRRTDTQYF. The CDR3 DNA follows: TGCGCCAGCCGTGGTGGGAGGCGCACAGATACGCAGTATTTT.

The V and J genes are TRBV4-2 and TRBJ1-5, with no clear D. V was pared by 1 base and J by 5 bases, with 9 bases between. The CDR3 sequence is 14 residues long. Germline V gene data show CDR1 as LGHNA and CDR2 as YNFKEQ. CDR3 amino acids: CASSQAPFDQPQHF. The DNA for the CDR3 is TGTGCCAGCAGCCAAGCCCCCTTTGATCAGCCCCAGCATTTT.

The chain joins TRBV27 to TRBJ2-1, with TRBD2 matching over 8 bases. V was clipped by 6 bases and J by 4 bases; unmatched bases: 5. Germline loops: CDR1 MNHEY, CDR2 SMNVEV (reference sequence). The CDR3 has 14 amino acids. The CDR3 loop is CASSPLAAYNEQFF. Here the CDR3 DNA reads TGTGCCAGCAGCCCACTAGCGGCTTACAATGAGCAGTTCTTC.

J is TRBJ1-2 and V is TRBV28, with a tentative D call TRBD1 (6 bases). The length of the CDR3 is 13 residues. The V gene lost 7 bases and the J gene lost 2 bases, with 11 bases spanning the gap. The germline V gene encodes CDR1 MDHEN and CDR2 SYDVKM. The CDR3 region has the DNA TGTGCCAGCACCGAAACAGGGAACTATGGCTACACCTTC. This sequence encodes CASTETGNYGYTF.